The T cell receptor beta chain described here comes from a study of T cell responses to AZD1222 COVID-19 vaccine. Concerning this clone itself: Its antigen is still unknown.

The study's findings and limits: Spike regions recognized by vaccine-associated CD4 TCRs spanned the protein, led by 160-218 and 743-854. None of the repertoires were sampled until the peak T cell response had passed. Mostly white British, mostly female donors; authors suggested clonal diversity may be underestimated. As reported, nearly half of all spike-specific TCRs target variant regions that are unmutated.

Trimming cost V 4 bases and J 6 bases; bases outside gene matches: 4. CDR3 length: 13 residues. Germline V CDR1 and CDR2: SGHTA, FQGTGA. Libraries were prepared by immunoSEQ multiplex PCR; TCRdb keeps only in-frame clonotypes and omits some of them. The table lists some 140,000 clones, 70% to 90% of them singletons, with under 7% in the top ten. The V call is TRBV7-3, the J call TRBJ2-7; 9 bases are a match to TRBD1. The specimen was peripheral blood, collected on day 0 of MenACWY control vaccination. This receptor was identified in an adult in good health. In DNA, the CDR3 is TGTGCCAGCAGCTCCTCGACAGGGGGCGAGCAGTACTTC. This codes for CASSSSTGGEQYF.